One and the same sample provided the 11 T cell receptor beta chains below, sequenced in a study of cytomegalovirus exposure and HLA in healthy donors. Researchers ran the PCR with 60 Vbeta and 13 Jbeta primers. Here immunoSEQ multiplex PCR was the method, and the copy in TCRdb shows in-frame clones only, minus some. The sample includes 90,000 to 120,000 clones, around 77% seen only once; the top ten take 2% to 3%. The sample comprised PBMCs. The receptors originated from a man aged 18 to 35 in good health and CMV-seronegative.

The chain couples TRBV13 to TRBJ2-7; D may be TRBD2 (5 bases). Trimming shortened V by 2 bases and J by 2 bases, and 19 bases separated the two germline ends. This CDR3 is built from 17 residues. The V gene's germline CDR1 is PRHDT and CDR2 FYEKMQ (reference sequence). CDR3 residues: CASSLTKNERGTYEQYF. In nucleotides, the CDR3 is TGTGCCAGCAGCTTAACCAAAAACGAACGGGGTACCTACGAGCAGTACTTC. Full variable domain (rest looked up from reference TRBV13 and TRBJ2-7): AAGVIQSPRHLIKEKRETATLKCYPIPRHDTVYWYQQGPGQDPQFLISFYEKMQSDKGSIPDRFSAQQFSDYHSELNMSSLELGDSALYFCASSLTKNERGTYEQYFGPGTRLTVT.

The V gene is TRBV4-2, the J gene TRBJ2-2; tentative D call: TRBD2 (6 bases). The CDR3 loop spans 16 amino acids. Looked up from germline, CDR1 is LGHNA and CDR2 is YNFKEQ. Trimming left V 1 base short and J 0 bases short, with 9 bases between. CDR3: CASSQVAESNTGELFF. CDR3 DNA: TGTGCCAGCAGCCAAGTAGCGGAATCGAACACCGGGGAGCTGTTTTTT.

This clone has more than one count but fewer than ten. The chain combines TRBV2 with TRBJ2-2; perhaps TRBD1 as D (6 bases). This CDR3 is built from 16 residues. V was trimmed by 5 bases and J by 6 bases, leaving 19 bases between them. The germline V gene has CDR1 SNHLY and CDR2 FYNNEI. CDR3 region: CASSTTGSIGSGELFF. The CDR3 DNA is TGTGCCAGCAGTACCACAGGGTCGATAGGTTCCGGGGAGCTGTTTTTT.

This clone was detected a few times. The chain links TRBV6-5 to TRBJ2-7; 7 nucleotides align to TRBD1. Germline trimming cut 8 bases from V and 5 bases from J; bases unmatched to any gene: 9. The germline V gene has CDR1 MNHEY and CDR2 SVGAGI. CDR3 length: 13 amino acids. In nucleotides, the CDR3 is TGTGCCAGCGGCCCGACAGGGTTCCACGAGCAGTACTTC. Translating gives CASGPTGFHEQYF.

This sequence joins TRBV5-4 and TRBJ2-3, with D hard to call. The CDR3 runs to 15 residues. Germline V gene sequence: CDR1 SGHNT, CDR2 YYREEE (reference sequence). Trimming stripped 0 bases from V and 4 bases from J, with 12 bases between. The CDR3 sequence: CASSLEPGTADTQYF. As DNA, the CDR3 is TGTGCCAGCAGCTTGGAACCCGGTACGGCAGATACGCAGTATTTT.

Of note for this clone: Its ends do not fully match the called genes, so a read error is possible. The chain has TRBV4-2 and TRBJ1-2; TRBD1 aligns across 7 bases. The CDR3 covers 18 residues. Looked up from germline, CDR1 is LGHNA and CDR2 is YNFKEQ. CDR3 sequence (DNA): TGTGCCAGCAGCCAAACGAAGGGACAGCCAGGCTTTGGGGGTGGCTACCCCTTC. It is translated as CASSQTKGQPGFGGGYPF.

The chain is built from TRBV27 and TRBJ2-7, with 15 bases that match TRBD2. The CDR3 contains 14 residues. Germline CDR1 MNHEY, CDR2 SMNVEV (reference sequence). After removal of 8 bases from V and 4 bases from J, the junction contained 3 bases not matched to a gene. Written as DNA, the CDR3 is TGTGCCAGCGGACTAGCGGGGGGGTTATACGAGCAGTACTTC. This sequence encodes CASGLAGGLYEQYF.

This chain joins TRBV27 and TRBJ1-2; TRBD1 agrees at 8 bases. The germline gives CDR1 MNHEY, CDR2 SMNVEV (reference sequence). The CDR3 has 13 residues. With V trimmed by 5 bases and J by 8 bases, 7 bases remained unmatched. CDR3 DNA sequence: TGTGCCAGCAGTCCGGACAGGGTGGGGGGCTACACCTTC. Encoded protein: CASSPDRVGGYTF.

The V call is TRBV18, the J call TRBJ2-7; TRBD1 matches at 9 bases. CDR1 and CDR2 from the germline V gene are KGHSH and LQKENI. After removal of 1 base from V and 6 bases from J, the junction contained 7 bases not matched to a gene. The CDR3 has 15 residues. DNA for the CDR3: TGTGCCAGCTCACCACTAGGGACAGGGAGGGGCGAGCAGTACTTC. Amino acid sequence: CASSPLGTGRGEQYF.

Here the CDR3 reads CASSFLSSGGSTDTQYF. The CDR3 coding sequence is TGTGCCAGCAGTTTCCTTTCTAGCGGGGGGAGCACAGATACGCAGTATTTT. V is TRBV28 and J is TRBJ2-3; 11 bases align to TRBD2. Losses at the gene ends were 3 bases for V and 0 bases for J; bases not matched to a gene: 5. The germline V gene has CDR1 MDHEN and CDR2 SYDVKM. There are 17 residues in the CDR3.

Remarks on this clone: Its ends do not fully match the called genes, so a read error is possible. The chain couples TRBV27 to TRBJ1-2; D is unclear. Germline V lookup: CDR1 MNHEY, CDR2 SMNVEV (reference sequence). The CDR3 length is 15 residues. CDR3 sequence (DNA): TGTGCCAGCAGTTTAAACCCGGTTCTAAACTATGGCTACCCCTTC. This sequence encodes CASSLNPVLNYGYPF.